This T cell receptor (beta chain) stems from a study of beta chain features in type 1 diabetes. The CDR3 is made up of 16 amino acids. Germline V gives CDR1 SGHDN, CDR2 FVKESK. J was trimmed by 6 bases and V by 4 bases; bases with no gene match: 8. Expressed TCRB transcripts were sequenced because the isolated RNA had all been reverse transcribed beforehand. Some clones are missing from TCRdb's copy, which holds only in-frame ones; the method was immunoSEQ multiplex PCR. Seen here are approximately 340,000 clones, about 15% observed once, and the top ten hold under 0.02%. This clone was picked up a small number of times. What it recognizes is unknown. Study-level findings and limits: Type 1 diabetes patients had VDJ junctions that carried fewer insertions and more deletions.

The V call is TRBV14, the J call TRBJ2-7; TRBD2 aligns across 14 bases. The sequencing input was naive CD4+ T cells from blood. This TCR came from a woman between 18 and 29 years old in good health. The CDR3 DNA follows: TGTGCCAGCAGCCGATGGACCGGGACTAGCGGGGGCGAGCAGTACTTC. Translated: CASSRWTGTSGGEQYF.